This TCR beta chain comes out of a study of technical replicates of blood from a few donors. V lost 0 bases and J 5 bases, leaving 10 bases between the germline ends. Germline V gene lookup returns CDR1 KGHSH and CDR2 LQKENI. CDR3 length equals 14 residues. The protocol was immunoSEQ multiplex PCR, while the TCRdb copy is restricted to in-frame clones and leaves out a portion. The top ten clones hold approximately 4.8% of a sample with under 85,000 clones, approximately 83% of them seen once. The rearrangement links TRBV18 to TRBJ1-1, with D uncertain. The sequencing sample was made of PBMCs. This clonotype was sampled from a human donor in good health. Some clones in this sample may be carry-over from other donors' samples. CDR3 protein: CASSPPKGGTEAFF. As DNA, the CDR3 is TGTGCCAGCTCACCACCAAAGGGAGGGACTGAAGCTTTCTTT.